This T cell receptor (beta chain) was observed in a study of cytomegalovirus exposure and HLA in healthy donors. Using immunoSEQ multiplex PCR, the repertoire was profiled, and TCRdb retains in-frame clones only, with some absent. The sample includes a few hundred thousand clones, roughly 85% of them seen just once. Germline CDR1 MNHEY, CDR2 SVGAGI. V lost 3 bases, J lost 3 bases, and 7 bases stayed unmatched. The CDR3 has 15 residues. The specimen sequenced was PBMCs. The V and J genes are TRBV6-5 and TRBJ2-7, with TRBD1 matching 8 bases. This sequence was found in a woman between 18 and 29 years old in good health and CMV-seronegative. CDR3 DNA: TGTGCCAGCAGTTATGGCCAGGGGGCCCTCTACGAGCAGTACTTC. Translated: CASSYGQGALYEQYF.